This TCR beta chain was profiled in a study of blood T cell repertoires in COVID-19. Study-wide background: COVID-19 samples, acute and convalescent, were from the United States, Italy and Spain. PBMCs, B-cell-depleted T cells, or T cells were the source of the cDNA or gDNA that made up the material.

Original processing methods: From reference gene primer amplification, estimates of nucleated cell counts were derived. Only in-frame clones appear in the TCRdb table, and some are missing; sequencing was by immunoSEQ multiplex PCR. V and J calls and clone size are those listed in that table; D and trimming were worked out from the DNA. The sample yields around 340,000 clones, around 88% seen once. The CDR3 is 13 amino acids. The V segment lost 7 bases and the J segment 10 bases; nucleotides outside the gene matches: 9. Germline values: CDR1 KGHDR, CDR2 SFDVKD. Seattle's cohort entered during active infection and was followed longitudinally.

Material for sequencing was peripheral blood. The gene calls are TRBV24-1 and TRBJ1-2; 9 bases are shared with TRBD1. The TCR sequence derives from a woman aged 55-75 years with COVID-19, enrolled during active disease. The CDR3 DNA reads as TGTGCCACCAGCCCCCGGGACAGGGAGTCCTACACCTTC. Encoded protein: CATSPRDRESYTF.